What follows describes a single T cell receptor (beta chain). This clonotype was detected a few times. Its antigen specificity is not known. No clone much larger than this one lies a single base away; base qualities are absent. Stable Graves' hyperthyroidism was defined as the absence of progression to ophthalmopathy over 18 months of follow-up. The hyperthyroidism patients were between 18 and 65 years old and newly diagnosed, with a disease duration of less than 2 months. Patients with uncontrolled infections, other autoimmune diseases, pregnancy or lactation were excluded. Diagnoses were based on clinical symptoms, serum thyroxine and TRAb, thyroid ultrasound and orbital computed tomography. PBMCs were isolated from around 10 ml of fresh peripheral blood by Ficoll-Paque density gradient centrifugation. Trizol reagent was used to extract total RNA, and RNA quality was then checked on an Agilent 2100 Bioanalyzer.

These data are taken from a study of T cells in Graves' hyperthyroidism and ophthalmopathy (dated by TCRdb to between 2018 and 2020). In terms of the full investigation: Peripheral blood samples were taken at the time of initial diagnosis, prior to any treatment. The 95 to 100 discovery patients were randomly divided into training and test sets at a 7:3 ratio. TCR V-J signatures able to tell the groups apart were searched for in a discovery cohort of 100 or so patients, of whom over 40 had Graves' ophthalmopathy and some 60 had stable Graves' hyperthyroidism. The study also compared thyroid tissue and blood T-cell repertoires from five or six Graves' hyperthyroidism patients. Following sampling, methimazole starting at 30 mg daily was given to hyperthyroidism patients, and high-dose intravenous methylprednisolone was given to ophthalmopathy patients. According to the paper, TCR Vbeta CDR3 sequencing was carried out on 135 peripheral blood samples, which came from under 50 ophthalmopathy, roughly 75 hyperthyroidism and approximately 17 progressor patients. Whether ophthalmopathy could be predicted prospectively was tested in an independent validation cohort made up of under 20 hyperthyroidism patients plus 17 patients who later progressed to ophthalmopathy. On the study overall, not on this receptor specifically: No statistical method was used to fix the sample size in advance, and group allocation was not hidden from the investigators. In validation, progression to ophthalmopathy was predicted by the model with roughly 69% sensitivity and roughly 72% specificity, a median of approximately 6.5 months before onset. In cross-validation, a model built on a 13 V-J signature told ophthalmopathy apart from stable hyperthyroidism with 85% to 90% sensitivity and about 81% specificity, and in testing the same model reached 80%/75%. Most expanded thyroid clonotypes (frequency above 0.001) were also detected in blood, a finding suggesting that blood repertoires may reflect thyroid immune responses.

The TCR beta CDR3 regions were amplified from RNA transcripts. The first round of RT-PCR for the TCR CDR3 was performed with the HTBI primer set and the Qiagen OneStep RT-PCR kit. The libraries were constructed in a second round of multiplex PCR and then size-selected and purified. The libraries were sequenced on an Illumina HiSeq2000 using paired-end 100 bp reads. In the paper's pipeline: Raw data were processed with SOAPnuke, discarding reads with adapters, uncalled bases, mean Phred below 15, or no exact constant-primer or identifier match. COPE v1.2.5 was used to merge high-quality paired reads, and clonotypes were defined as unique nucleotide sequences. MiTCR v1.1 was used to align clonotypes to the IMGT TRBV, TRBD and TRBJ reference segments. Only V-J combinations with frequency above 0.0001, covering 99% to 99.2% of repertoires, were analysed. A TCS score was defined as the ratio between F50 (clonal expansion) and ExV (chaos), using BLOSUM62-based TCRdist between CDR3 peptides within each V-J. Welch's t-statistics and random forest reduced fewer than 550 V-J features to under 15, which were used in a naive Bayes classifier (R e1071). TCRdb applied fastp at Q25 and MiXCR to the public reads, then kept only in-frame beta chains. Every entry covers one CDR3 protein and lists the most common genes and DNA from its rows. These V and J calls derive from TCRdb rather than the authors' analysis. A total of around 580,000 distinct CDR3 sequences appear in this sample, over 15% of them only once. Of the sample, more than 15% is held by the ten largest clones.

Input material: blood. This clonotype was sampled from a woman aged 18-29 years with Graves' hyperthyroidism.

This receptor has the CDR3 CASSRLPGLDYNEQFF. In nucleotides, the sequence is TGCGCCAGCAGCCGGCTCCCCGGGTTGGACTACAATGAGCAGTTCTTC. The chain is assembled from TRBV5-1 and TRBJ2-1; a confident D gene designation cannot be given. The germline ends are 17 bases apart after V is trimmed by 4 bases and J by 3 bases. The CDR3 numbers 16 residues from cysteine through phenylalanine. The kept DNA is CDR3 alone, 48 bases in frame from the first base. The germline V gene encodes CDR1 SGHRS and CDR2 YFSETQ.